Following are 21 T cell receptor beta chains from one sample sequenced in a study of T cell repertoires in cytomegalovirus infection. No antigen has been identified for these receptors. A single record per CDR3 protein comes from TCRdb applying MiXCR to the reads. This table has about 150,000 distinct CDR3 sequences, approximately 30% appearing once. This specimen consisted of CD8+ T cells from cultured PBMCs, obtained from culture after CMV antigen stimulation. The source of these receptors is a human donor in good health (CMV status not recorded). Some clones in this sample may be carry-over from other donors' samples.

V usage is TRBV6-1 and J usage is TRBJ1-4; possible D gene TRBD1, 6 bases. CDR1 is MNHNS, CDR2 SASEGT, per germline. The CDR3 length is 15 residues. V lost 3 bases and J lost 3, with 11 bases in between. Here the CDR3 DNA reads TGTGCCAGCAGTGACTCAGGGGCGTCTAATGAAAAACTGTTTTTT. It yields the protein CASSDSGASNEKLFF.

V gene TRBV10-3 combines with J gene TRBJ2-3, with 13 bases matching TRBD2. V dropped 3 bases and J dropped 2; count of bases not matched to a gene: 5. CDR3 length: 17 residues. Germline loops: CDR1 ENHRY, CDR2 SYGVKD. The CDR3 nucleotides read TGTGCCATCAGTGATTCGACTAGCGGGGGGTCCACAGATACGCAGTATTTT. It translates to CAISDSTSGGSTDTQYF.

V is TRBV7-6 and J is TRBJ2-1, with a weak D call TRBD1 (5 bases). The CDR3 extends over 14 amino acids. V was clipped by 0 bases and J by 9 bases, with 12 bases between them. The germline V gene has CDR1 SGHVS and CDR2 FNYEAQ. CDR3 residues: CASSLAGLQGEQFF. CDR3 in DNA: TGTGCCAGCAGCTTAGCCGGGTTGCAGGGTGAGCAGTTCTTC.

This clonotype was recorded a few times. J is TRBJ1-1 and V is TRBV2; possibly TRBD1 for D (5 bases). V shed 8 bases and J shed 1 base, with 14 bases lying between them. CDR3 length: 14 residues. CDR1 and CDR2 (germline): SNHLY, FYNNEI. In DNA form, the CDR3 reads TGTGCCAGCGGGAGACAGTACCCGAACACTGAAGCTTTCTTT. Encoded protein: CASGRQYPNTEAFF.

This clonotype was recorded many times. The chain uses TRBV27 and TRBJ1-5; unclear D gene. Germline values: CDR1 MNHEY, CDR2 SMNVEV (reference sequence). The CDR3 covers 15 residues. V lost 5 bases and J lost 1, with 12 bases in between. The CDR3 is CASSPSVTSNQPQHF. In DNA, the CDR3 is TGTGCCAGCAGTCCTAGTGTCACCAGCAATCAGCCCCAGCATTTT.

This clonotype was counted at least ten times. The J gene is TRBJ2-7, the V gene TRBV7-8; TRBD2 matches at 11 bases. Germline V CDR1 and CDR2: SGHVS, FQNEAQ. Trimming took 1 base from V and 4 from J; bases not matched to a gene: 9. This CDR3 has 17 amino acids. The CDR3 protein is CASSLVPPTSGAYEQYF. The CDR3 nucleotides read TGTGCCAGCAGCTTAGTCCCCCCGACTAGCGGGGCATACGAGCAGTACTTC.

V gene TRBV7-3 combines with J gene TRBJ2-1; 10 bases are shared with TRBD2. V was pared by 0 bases and J by 8 bases, with 4 bases of the junction left unmatched. From germline, CDR1 is SGHTA and CDR2 FQGTGA. This CDR3 region has 15 residues. The CDR3: CASSLTSGGWHEQFF. The CDR3 coding sequence is TGTGCCAGCAGCTTAACTAGCGGGGGGTGGCATGAGCAGTTCTTC.

J is TRBJ2-5 and V is TRBV7-9; no reliable D call. CDR1 is SEHNR, CDR2 FQNEAQ, per germline (reference sequence). Trimming took off 2 bases at V and 1 base at J, with 5 bases between the two ends. The CDR3 runs to 13 residues. Here the CDR3 DNA reads TGTGCCAGCAGCTTATTGGTCCAAGAGACCCAGTACTTC. This translates into CASSLLVQETQYF.

The rearrangement joins TRBV5-6 to TRBJ2-3; 10 nucleotides line up with TRBD1. After removal of 4 bases from V and 5 bases from J, the junction contained 10 bases not matched to a gene. CDR1 is SGHDT and CDR2 is YYEEEE in the germline V gene. The CDR3 is 16 amino acids. CDR3 sequence reads: CASSATGTGVKDTQYF. CDR3 coding DNA: TGTGCCAGCAGCGCCACTGGGACAGGGGTCAAAGATACGCAGTATTTT.

This clonotype was seen a handful of times. The rearrangement links TRBV6-6 to TRBJ1-1; D gene uncertain. Looked up from germline, CDR1 is MNHNY and CDR2 is SVGAGI (reference sequence). CDR3 length: 13 residues. The germline V and J ends were trimmed by 0 bases and 8 bases, with 10 bases remaining between them. The CDR3 region is CASSYSTVSEAFF. CDR3 DNA sequence: TGTGCCAGCAGTTACTCGACGGTATCGGAAGCTTTCTTT.

CDR3 protein: CASSQDFSPNYYEQYF. In DNA, the CDR3 is TGCGCCAGCAGCCAAGATTTCTCGCCGAACTACTACGAGCAGTACTTC. The chain links TRBV4-1 to TRBJ2-7; D not resolved. CDR1 and CDR2 from the germline V gene are MGHRA and YSYEKL. This CDR3 has 16 residues. Trimming left V 0 bases short and J 3 bases short, with 15 bases between.

This clonotype was seen at least ten times. The rearrangement links TRBV7-2 to TRBJ2-2; D possibly corresponds to TRBD1 (6 bases). The CDR3 extends over 15 amino acids. CDR1 SGHTA and CDR2 FQGNSA come from the germline V gene. The V end was cut by 5 bases, the J end by 5 bases, with 15 bases between. DNA of the CDR3: TGTGCCAGCAGCCTTTTAGGGGGTCGTACCGGGGAGCTGTTTTTT. Encoded protein: CASSLLGGRTGELFF.

This clonotype occurred a few times. The chain combines TRBV9 with TRBJ2-3, with 8 bases aligning to TRBD2. The CDR3 consists of 19 residues. Looked up from germline, CDR1 is SGDLS and CDR2 is YYNGEE. After removal of 3 bases from V and 0 bases from J, the junction contained 15 bases not matched to a gene. The CDR3 region has the DNA TGTGCCAGCAGCGGGGGAATTGGCGGGGGGCGAATAAGCACAGATACGCAGTATTTT. Translated, it gives CASSGGIGGGRISTDTQYF.

This clonotype was seen a few times. The rearrangement links TRBV7-9 to TRBJ1-1; D unclear. V was trimmed by 3 bases and J by 1 base, leaving 12 bases between them. The CDR3 runs 15 residues. The V gene's germline CDR1 is SEHNR and CDR2 FQNEAQ (reference sequence). The CDR3 DNA follows: TGTGCCAGCAGCTTCCCGACAAATCAGAACACTGAAGCTTTCTTT. Its translation is CASSFPTNQNTEAFF.

The rearrangement uses TRBV3-1 and TRBJ2-1, with TRBD1 matching 8 bases. The CDR3 has 16 residues. CDR1 and CDR2 from the germline V gene are LGHDT and YNNKEL (reference sequence). Germline trimming cut 5 bases from V and 7 bases from J; bases unmatched to any gene: 13. Here the CDR3 DNA reads TGTGCCAGCAGCACTCTACAGGGGGAACTAGGGAATGAGCAGTTCTTC. Translated: CASSTLQGELGNEQFF.

Only a few counts were recorded for this clonotype. V usage is TRBV11-1 and J usage is TRBJ2-7; either TRBD1 or TRBD2 may supply D (5 bases each). The V and J ends lost 3 bases and 3 bases respectively, with 12 bases between them. The length of the CDR3 is 14 residues. The V gene's germline CDR1 is SGHAT and CDR2 FQDESV (reference sequence). The CDR3 bases are TGTGCCAGCAGCTTGTTAGATGGGGGCTACGAGCAGTACTTC. This codes for CASSLLDGGYEQYF.

This clonotype has more than one count but fewer than ten. The J gene is TRBJ2-1, the V gene TRBV6-8, with 7 bases lining up with TRBD2. With V trimmed by 0 bases and J by 0 bases, 2 bases remained unmatched. This CDR3 is 16 amino acids long. Germline V gene lookup returns CDR1 MNHGY and CDR2 SAAAGT. CDR3 coding DNA: TGTGCCAGCAGTTACTCGACTAGCCTCTCCTACAATGAGCAGTTCTTC. This sequence encodes CASSYSTSLSYNEQFF.

This clonotype has just a few counts. The chain employs TRBV18 and TRBJ1-5, with D perhaps TRBD1 (6 bases). CDR1 and CDR2 from the germline V gene are KGHSH and LQKENI. V lost 3 bases and J 5 bases, leaving 14 bases between the germline ends. The CDR3 spans 15 residues. CDR3 sequence (DNA): TGTGCCAGCTCACCCGGGCGGGGGGCCGATCAGCCCCAGCATTTT. Its translation: CASSPGRGADQPQHF.

This clonotype was counted ten times or more. The chain is built from TRBV7-6 and TRBJ2-1, with TRBD2 matching 8 bases. Trimming at V came to 1 base and at J to 4 bases, leaving 12 bases not matched to a gene. Per germline, CDR1 SGHVS and CDR2 FNYEAQ. CDR3 length: 18 residues. CDR3 nucleotides: TGTGCCAGCAGCTTAGTTTCGCGGGAGGTTCAACTATACAATGAGCAGTTCTTC. Translating it yields CASSLVSREVQLYNEQFF.

This clonotype was observed at least ten times. The chain couples TRBV12-3 or TRBV12-4 to TRBJ2-3; no clear D gene. V was pared by 6 bases and J by 4 bases, with 11 bases between. CDR3 size: 13 residues. CDR3 sequence reads: CASSLGFADTQYF. In nucleotides, the CDR3 is TGTGCCAGCAGCCTAGGGTTCGCAGATACGCAGTATTTT.

The chain has TRBV27 and TRBJ2-5; the D gene could be TRBD1 or TRBD2 (5 bases each). In germline, CDR1 is MNHEY, CDR2 SMNVEV (reference sequence). This CDR3 has 15 amino acids. V was cut by 4 bases and J by 3 bases, with 15 bases left in between. As DNA, the CDR3 is TGTGCCAGCAGTTCTTTCGGGGTAGGGGAAGAGACCCAGTACTTC. This gives the protein CASSSFGVGEETQYF.